This T cell receptor beta chain was recovered during a study of T cell responses to AZD1222 COVID-19 vaccine. The V end lost 4 bases, the J end lost 4 bases, and 10 bases lay between the germline ends. Per the germline V gene, CDR1 is SNHLY and CDR2 is FYNNEI. The CDR3 covers 13 residues. Study-wide findings and caveats: Dominant CD4 TCR responses targeted spike regions 160-218 and 743-854.

About this clone: Its antigen is not identified.

Clones were sequenced by immunoSEQ multiplex PCR, and TCRdb holds only the in-frame ones, with some missing. The sample records 150,000 to 200,000 clones, 90% to 95% being singletons. The chain has TRBV2 and TRBJ1-1, with D possibly being TRBD1 (6 bases). The origin of this receptor is an adult who received the AZD1222 COVID-19 vaccine. The sample here was peripheral blood, taken 28 days after the second AZD1222 dose. The CDR3 DNA follows: TGTGCCAGCAGTGTGGGGGCCGGCACTGAAGCTTTCTTT. Amino acids: CASSVGAGTEAFF.